This T cell receptor beta chain was captured by sequencing in a study of identical twins. This clonotype was seen repeatedly, ten times or more. A universal primer binding site was introduced by template switching. The final cDNA contained unique molecular identifiers. In TCRdb, the 5' RACE reads were re-called with MiXCR into one record per CDR3 protein. In the table there are about 530,000 distinct CDR3 sequences, 13% to 15% of which are singletons. The V end was cut by 6 bases, the J end by 1 base, with 12 bases between. The CDR3 runs to 14 residues. CDR1 and CDR2 (germline): SQVTM, ANQGSEA. This sample was also put to use in a study of yellow fever vaccine responses in identical twins.

Input material: CD4+ T cells sorted from blood. This TCR was sampled from a woman under 30 in good health. V is TRBV29-1 and J is TRBJ2-2; no firm D call. CDR3 protein: CSVLVGVNTGELFF. The DNA for the CDR3 is TGCAGCGTCTTGGTTGGTGTGAACACCGGGGAGCTGTTTTTT.